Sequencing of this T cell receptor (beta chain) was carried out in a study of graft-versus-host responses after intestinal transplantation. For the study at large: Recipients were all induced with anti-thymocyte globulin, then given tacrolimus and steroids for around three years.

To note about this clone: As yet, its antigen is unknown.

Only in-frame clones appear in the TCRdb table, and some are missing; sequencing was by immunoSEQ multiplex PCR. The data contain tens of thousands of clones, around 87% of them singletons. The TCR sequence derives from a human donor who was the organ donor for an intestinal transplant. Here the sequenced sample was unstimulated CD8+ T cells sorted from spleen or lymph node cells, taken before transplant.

The CDR3 DNA reads as TGTGCCTGGGACGAAACAGGGCCCGAGCAGTACTTC. It yields the protein CAWDETGPEQYF. The chain uses TRBV30 and TRBJ2-7, with D possibly matching TRBD1 (6 bases). Between the trimmed V and J ends, which lost 5 bases and 6 bases, there was a span of 14 bases. Germline V gives CDR1 GTSNPN, CDR2 SVGIG (reference sequence). This CDR3 comprises 12 residues.